This T cell receptor (beta chain) was captured by sequencing in a study of technical replicates of blood from a handful of donors. This clone was picked up one time. Germline CDR1 reads DFQATT; CDR2 reads SNEGSKA (reference sequence). V lost 2 bases and J lost 6, with 8 bases in between. The CDR3 is 11 amino acids. Method: immunoSEQ multiplex PCR; TCRdb's copy keeps in-frame clones and lacks some. The table records about 70,000 clones, approximately 97% of them present only once. The gene calls are TRBV20-1 and TRBJ2-7; no definite D call. The TCR comes from a human donor in good health. The specimen sequenced was T cells isolated from PBMCs. In nucleotides, the CDR3 is TGCAGTGCTAGATATATTCGCGAGCAGTACTTC. Translating it yields CSARYIREQYF.